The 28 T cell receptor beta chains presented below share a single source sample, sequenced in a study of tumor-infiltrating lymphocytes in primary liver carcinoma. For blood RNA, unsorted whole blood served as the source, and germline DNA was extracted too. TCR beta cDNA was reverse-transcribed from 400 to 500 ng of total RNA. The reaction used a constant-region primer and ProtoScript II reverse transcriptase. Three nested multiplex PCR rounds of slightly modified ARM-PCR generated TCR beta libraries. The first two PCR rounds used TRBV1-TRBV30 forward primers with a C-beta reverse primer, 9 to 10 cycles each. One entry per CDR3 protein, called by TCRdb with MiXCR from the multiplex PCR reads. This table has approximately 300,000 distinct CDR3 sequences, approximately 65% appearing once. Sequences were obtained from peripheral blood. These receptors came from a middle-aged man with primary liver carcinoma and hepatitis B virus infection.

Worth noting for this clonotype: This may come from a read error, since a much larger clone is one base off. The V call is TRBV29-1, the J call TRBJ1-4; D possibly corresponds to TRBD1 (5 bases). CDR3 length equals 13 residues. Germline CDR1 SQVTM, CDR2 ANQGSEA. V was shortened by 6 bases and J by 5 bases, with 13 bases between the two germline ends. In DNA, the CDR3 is TGCAGCGTCCAAGCCCGGGGGAATGAAAAACTGTTTTTT. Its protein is CSVQARGNEKLFF. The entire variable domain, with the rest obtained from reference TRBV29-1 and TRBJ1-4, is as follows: SAVISQKPSRDICQRGTSLTIQCQVDSQVTMMFWYRQQPGQSLTLIATANQGSEATYESGFVIDKFPISRPNLTFSTLTVSNMSPEDSSIYLCSVQARGNEKLFFGSGTQLSVL.

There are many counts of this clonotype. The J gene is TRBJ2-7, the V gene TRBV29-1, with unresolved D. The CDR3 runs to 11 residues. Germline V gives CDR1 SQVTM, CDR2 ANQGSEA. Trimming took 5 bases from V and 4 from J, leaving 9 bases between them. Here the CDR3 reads CSVLAVYEQYF. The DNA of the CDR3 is TGCAGCGTTCTGGCAGTATACGAGCAGTACTTC.

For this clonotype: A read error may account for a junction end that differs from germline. The CDR3 sequence is CSSSEGLGSDTQYF. For the CDR3, the DNA is TGTTCCAGCAGTGAAGGACTAGGGTCAGATACGCAGTATTTT. V gene TRBV6-1 combines with J gene TRBJ2-3; TRBD2 matches 7 bases. CDR1 is MNHNS, CDR2 SASEGT, per germline. CDR3 size: 14 residues.

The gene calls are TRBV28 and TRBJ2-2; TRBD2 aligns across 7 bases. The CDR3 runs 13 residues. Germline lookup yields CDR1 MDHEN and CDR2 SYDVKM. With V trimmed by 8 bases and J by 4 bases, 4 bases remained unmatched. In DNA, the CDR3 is TGTGCCAGCGGGGGGGTGTCCACCGGGGAGCTGTTTTTT. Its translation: CASGGVSTGELFF.

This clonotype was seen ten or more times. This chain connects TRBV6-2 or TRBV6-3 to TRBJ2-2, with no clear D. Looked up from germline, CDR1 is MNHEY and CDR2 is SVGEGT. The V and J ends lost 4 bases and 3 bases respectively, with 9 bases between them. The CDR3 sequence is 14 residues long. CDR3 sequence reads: CASSLRLDTGELFF. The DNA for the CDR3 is TGTGCCAGCAGTTTACGATTGGACACCGGGGAGCTGTTTTTT.

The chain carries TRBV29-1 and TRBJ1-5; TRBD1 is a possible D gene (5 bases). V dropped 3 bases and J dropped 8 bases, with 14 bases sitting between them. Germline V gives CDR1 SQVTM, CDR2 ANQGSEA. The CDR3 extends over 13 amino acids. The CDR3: CSVDDSLMEPQHF. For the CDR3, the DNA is TGCAGCGTTGACGACAGCCTGATGGAGCCCCAGCATTTT.

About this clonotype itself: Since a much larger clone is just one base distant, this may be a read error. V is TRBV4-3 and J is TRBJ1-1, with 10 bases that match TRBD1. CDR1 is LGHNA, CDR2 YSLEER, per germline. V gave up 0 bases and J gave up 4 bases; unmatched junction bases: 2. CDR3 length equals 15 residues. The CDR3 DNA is TGCGCCAGCAGCCAAGATTGGACAGGGGGCACTGAAGCTTTCTTT. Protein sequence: CASSQDWTGGTEAFF.

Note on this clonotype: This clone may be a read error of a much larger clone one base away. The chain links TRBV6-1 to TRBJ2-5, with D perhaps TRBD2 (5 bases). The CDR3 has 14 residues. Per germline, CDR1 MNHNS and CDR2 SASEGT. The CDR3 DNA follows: TGTGCCAGTTCTCGAAGCCCCCGGGAAGAGCCCCAGTACTTC. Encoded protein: CASSRSPREEPQYF.

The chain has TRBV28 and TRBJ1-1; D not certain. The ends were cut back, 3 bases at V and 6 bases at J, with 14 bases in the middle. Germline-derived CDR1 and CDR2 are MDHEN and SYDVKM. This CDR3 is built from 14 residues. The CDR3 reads CASSLVRLKAEAFF. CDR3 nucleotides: TGTGCCAGCAGTTTGGTCAGACTGAAGGCTGAAGCTTTCTTT.

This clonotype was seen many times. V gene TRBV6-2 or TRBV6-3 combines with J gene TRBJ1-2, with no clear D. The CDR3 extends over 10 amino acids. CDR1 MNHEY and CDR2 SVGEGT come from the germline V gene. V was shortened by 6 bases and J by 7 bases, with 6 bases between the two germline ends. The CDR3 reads CASRDAGYTF. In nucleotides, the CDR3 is TGTGCCAGCAGGGACGCTGGCTACACCTTC.

CDR3 loop: CASSLVFWETSGPSTDTQYF. The CDR3 DNA sequence: TGTGCCAGCAGCTTAGTGTTTTGGGAGACAAGCGGGCCGAGCACAGATACGCAGTATTTT. This sequence joins TRBV11-2 and TRBJ2-3; tentatively, D is TRBD2 (6 bases). Germline loops: CDR1 SGHAT, CDR2 FQNNGV. With 1 base removed from V and 0 bases from J, the gap between germline ends came to 23 bases. The CDR3 has 20 amino acids.

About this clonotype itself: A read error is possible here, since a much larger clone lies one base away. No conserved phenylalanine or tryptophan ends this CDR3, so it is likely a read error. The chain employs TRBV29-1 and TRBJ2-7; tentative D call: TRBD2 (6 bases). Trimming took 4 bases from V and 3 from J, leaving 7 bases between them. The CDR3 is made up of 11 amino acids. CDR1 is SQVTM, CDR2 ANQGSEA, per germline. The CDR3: CSVASVYEQYS. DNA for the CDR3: TGCAGCGTTGCTAGCGTCTACGAGCAGTACTCC.

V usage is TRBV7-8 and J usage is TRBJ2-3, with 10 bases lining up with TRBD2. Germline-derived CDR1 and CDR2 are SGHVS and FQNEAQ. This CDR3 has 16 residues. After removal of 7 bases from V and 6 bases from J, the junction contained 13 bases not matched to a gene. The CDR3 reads CASNYGLADDTDTQYF. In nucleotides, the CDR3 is TGTGCCAGCAACTACGGACTAGCGGACGACACTGATACGCAGTATTTT.

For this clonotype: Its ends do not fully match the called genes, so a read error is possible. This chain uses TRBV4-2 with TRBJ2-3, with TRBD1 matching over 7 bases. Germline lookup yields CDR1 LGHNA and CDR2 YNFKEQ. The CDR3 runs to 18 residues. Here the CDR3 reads CANSHPGGTGASTDTQYF. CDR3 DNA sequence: TGTGCCAACAGCCACCCTGGGGGAACAGGGGCAAGCACAGATACGCAGTATTTT.

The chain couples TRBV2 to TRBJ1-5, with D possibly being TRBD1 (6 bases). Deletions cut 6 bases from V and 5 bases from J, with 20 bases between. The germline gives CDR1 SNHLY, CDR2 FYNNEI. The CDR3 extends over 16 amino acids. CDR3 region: CASRGDMGGNYQPQHF. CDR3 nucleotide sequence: TGTGCCAGCAGGGGGGACATGGGAGGGAATTATCAGCCCCAGCATTTT.

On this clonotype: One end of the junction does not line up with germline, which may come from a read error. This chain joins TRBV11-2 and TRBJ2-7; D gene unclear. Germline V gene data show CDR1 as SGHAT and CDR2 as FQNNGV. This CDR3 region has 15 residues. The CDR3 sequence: CASSFILGSSHEQYF. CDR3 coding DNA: TGTGCCAGCAGCTTCATCCTAGGAAGCTCCCACGAGCAGTACTTC.

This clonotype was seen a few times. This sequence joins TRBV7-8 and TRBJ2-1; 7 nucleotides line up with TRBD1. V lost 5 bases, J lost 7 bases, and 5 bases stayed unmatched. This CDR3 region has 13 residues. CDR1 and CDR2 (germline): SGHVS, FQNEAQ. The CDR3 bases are TGTGCCAGCAGCCCTCTACAGGGGAATGAGCAGTTCTTC. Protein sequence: CASSPLQGNEQFF.

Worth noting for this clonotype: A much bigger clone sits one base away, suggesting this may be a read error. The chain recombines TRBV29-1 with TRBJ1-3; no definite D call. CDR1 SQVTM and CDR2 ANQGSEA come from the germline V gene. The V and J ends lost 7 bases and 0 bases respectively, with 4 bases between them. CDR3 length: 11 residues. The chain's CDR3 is CSGDSGNTIYF. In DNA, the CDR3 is TGCAGCGGGGACTCTGGAAACACCATATATTTT.

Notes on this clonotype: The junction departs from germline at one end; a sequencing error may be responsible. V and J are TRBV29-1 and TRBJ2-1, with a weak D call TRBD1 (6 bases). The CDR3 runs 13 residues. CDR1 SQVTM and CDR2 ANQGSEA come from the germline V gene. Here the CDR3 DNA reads TGCAGTGTTGGCCTAGGGGGTAGAGATGAGCAGTTCTTC. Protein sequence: CSVGLGGRDEQFF.

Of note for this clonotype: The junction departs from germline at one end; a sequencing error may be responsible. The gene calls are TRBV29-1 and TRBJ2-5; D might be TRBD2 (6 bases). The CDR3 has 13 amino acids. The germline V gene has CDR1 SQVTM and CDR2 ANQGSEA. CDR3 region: CSVEGGVGETQYF. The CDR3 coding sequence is TGCAGCGTTGAAGGGGGGGTTGGGGAGACGCAGTACTTC.

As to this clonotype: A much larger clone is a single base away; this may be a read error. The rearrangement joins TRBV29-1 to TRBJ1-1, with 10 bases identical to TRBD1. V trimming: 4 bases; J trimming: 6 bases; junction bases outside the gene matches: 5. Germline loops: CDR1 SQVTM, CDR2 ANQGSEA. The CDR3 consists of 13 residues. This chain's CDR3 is CSVGQGASAEAFF. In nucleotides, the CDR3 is TGCAGCGTTGGACAGGGGGCTAGCGCTGAAGCTTTCTTT. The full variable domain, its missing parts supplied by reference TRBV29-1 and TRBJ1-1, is SAVISQKPSRDICQRGTSLTIQCQVDSQVTMMFWYRQQPGQSLTLIATANQGSEATYESGFVIDKFPISRPNLTFSTLTVSNMSPEDSSIYLCSVGQGASAEAFFGQGTRLTVV.

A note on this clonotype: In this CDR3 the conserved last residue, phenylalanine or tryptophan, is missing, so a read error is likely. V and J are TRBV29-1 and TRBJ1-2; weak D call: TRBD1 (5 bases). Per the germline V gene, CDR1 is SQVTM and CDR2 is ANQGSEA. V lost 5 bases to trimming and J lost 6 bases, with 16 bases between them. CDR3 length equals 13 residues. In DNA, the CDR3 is TGCAGCGTTCCACTCGACAGAGTCGATGGCTACACCCTC. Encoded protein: CSVPLDRVDGYTL.

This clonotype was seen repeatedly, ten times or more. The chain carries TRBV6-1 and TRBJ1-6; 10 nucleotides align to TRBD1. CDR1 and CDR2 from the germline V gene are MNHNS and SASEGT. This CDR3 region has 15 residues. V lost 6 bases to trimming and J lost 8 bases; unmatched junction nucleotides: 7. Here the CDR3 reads CASRPRQGADSPLHF. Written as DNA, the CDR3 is TGTGCCAGCAGACCCCGACAGGGGGCTGATTCACCCCTCCACTTT.

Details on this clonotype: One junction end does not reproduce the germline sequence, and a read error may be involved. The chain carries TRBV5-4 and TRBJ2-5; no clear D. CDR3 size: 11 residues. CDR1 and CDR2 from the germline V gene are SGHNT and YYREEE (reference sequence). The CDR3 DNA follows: TGTACCAGCAGCCTGGAGGAGACCCAGTACTTC. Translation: CTSSLEETQYF.

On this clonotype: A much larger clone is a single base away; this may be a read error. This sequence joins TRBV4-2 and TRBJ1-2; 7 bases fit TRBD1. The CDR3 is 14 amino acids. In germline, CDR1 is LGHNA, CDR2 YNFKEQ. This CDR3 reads CVSSQVKGADGYTF. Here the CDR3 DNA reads TGTGTCAGCAGCCAAGTAAAGGGGGCGGATGGCTACACCTTC.

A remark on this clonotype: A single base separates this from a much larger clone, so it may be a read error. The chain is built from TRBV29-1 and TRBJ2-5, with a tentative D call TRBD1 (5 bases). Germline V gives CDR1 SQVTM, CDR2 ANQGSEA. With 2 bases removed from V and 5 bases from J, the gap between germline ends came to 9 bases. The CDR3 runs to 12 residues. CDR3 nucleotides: TGCAGCGTTGAAAGGGGATCGGAGACCCAGTACTTC. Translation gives CSVERGSETQYF. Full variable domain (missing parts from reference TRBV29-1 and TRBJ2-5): SAVISQKPSRDICQRGTSLTIQCQVDSQVTMMFWYRQQPGQSLTLIATANQGSEATYESGFVIDKFPISRPNLTFSTLTVSNMSPEDSSIYLCSVERGSETQYFGPGTRLLVL.

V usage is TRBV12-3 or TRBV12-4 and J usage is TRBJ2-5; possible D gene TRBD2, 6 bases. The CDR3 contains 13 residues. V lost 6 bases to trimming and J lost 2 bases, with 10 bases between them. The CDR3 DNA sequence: TGTGCCAGCAGCATGGGACTTCAAGAGACCCAGTACTTC. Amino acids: CASSMGLQETQYF.

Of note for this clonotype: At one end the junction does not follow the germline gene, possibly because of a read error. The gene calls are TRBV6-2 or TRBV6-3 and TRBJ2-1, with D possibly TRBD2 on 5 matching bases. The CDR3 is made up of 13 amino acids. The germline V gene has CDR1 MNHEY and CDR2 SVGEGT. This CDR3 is CASSLGLWYEQFF. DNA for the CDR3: TGTGCCAGCAGTCTTGGACTTTGGTATGAGCAATTCTTC.